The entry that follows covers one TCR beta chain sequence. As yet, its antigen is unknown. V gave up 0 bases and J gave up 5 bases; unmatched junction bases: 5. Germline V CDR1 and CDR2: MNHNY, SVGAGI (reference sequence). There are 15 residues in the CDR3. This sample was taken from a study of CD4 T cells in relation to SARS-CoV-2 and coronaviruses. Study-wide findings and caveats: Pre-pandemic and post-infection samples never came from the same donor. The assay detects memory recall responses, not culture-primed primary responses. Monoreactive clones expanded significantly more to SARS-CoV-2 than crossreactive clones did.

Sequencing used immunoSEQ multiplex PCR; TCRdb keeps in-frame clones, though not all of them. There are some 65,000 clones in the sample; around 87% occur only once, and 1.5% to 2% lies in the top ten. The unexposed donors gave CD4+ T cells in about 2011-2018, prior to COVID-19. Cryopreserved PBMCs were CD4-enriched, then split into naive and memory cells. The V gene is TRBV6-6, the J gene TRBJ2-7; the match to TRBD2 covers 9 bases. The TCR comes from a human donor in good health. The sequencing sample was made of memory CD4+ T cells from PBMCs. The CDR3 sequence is CASSYSAGGPDEQYF. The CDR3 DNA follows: TGTGCCAGCAGTTACTCCGCGGGAGGGCCCGACGAGCAGTACTTC.